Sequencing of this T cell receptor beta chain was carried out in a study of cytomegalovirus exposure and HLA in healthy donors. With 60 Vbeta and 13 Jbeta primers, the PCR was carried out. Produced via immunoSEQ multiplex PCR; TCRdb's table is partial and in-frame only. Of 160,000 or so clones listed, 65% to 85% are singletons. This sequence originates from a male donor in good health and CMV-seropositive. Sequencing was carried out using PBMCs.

The CDR3 spells CASSPLAGDPYEQYF. The CDR3 DNA follows: TGTGCCAGCAGCCCACTAGCGGGAGACCCCTACGAGCAGTACTTC. The chain recombines TRBV4-2 with TRBJ2-5; 11 bases are a match to TRBD2. The J call may be mistaken, given a closer DNA end match to TRBJ2-7. The CDR3 has 15 residues. Germline V lookup: CDR1 LGHNA, CDR2 YNFKEQ.